A selection of T cell receptor beta chains follows, all from one sample in a study of T-cell reconstitution after alpha-beta-depleted transplantation in children. TCRdb re-called the PCR reads with MiXCR, one entry per CDR3 protein. The sample comprises fewer than 3,500 distinct CDR3 sequences, roughly 23% of which are singletons, and approximately 24% rests with the top ten. Sequencing was performed on PBMCs, mostly from graft donor cells, taken 60 days after TCRalphabeta/CD19-depleted stem cell transplant. All receptors come from a male patient between 2 and 10 years old who had a stem cell transplant for acute lymphoblastic leukemia, so the T cells may come from the graft donor. Each CDR3 is given with its conserved first and last residue. The D gene is left open where the match is weak. Not every row has a clone size; where given, it reads once, few, many or a size class.

V gene: TRBV7-3; clone size: many; J gene: TRBJ1-5; D gene: .; CDR3 protein: CASSRERSSLWVDRNQPQHF; CDR3 DNA: TGTGCCAGCAGCCGGGAACGGTCTTCGCTATGGGTGGACAGAAATCAGCCCCAGCATTTT
V gene: TRBV6-2/TRBV6-3; clone size: .; J gene: TRBJ2-7; D gene: .; CDR3 protein: CASSSLTSSYEQYF; CDR3 DNA: TGTGCCAGCAGTTCTCTGACGAGCTCCTACGAGCAGTACTTC
V gene: TRBV11-2; clone size: .; J gene: TRBJ2-1; D gene: .; CDR3 protein: CASSLDHSNEQFF; CDR3 DNA: TGTGCCAGCAGCTTAGATCACAGCAATGAGCAGTTCTTC
V gene: TRBV20-1; clone size: .; J gene: TRBJ2-7; D gene: .; CDR3 protein: CSAQIVHEQYF; CDR3 DNA: TGCAGTGCCCAGATAGTCCACGAGCAGTACTTC
V gene: TRBV24-1; clone size: medium-sized; J gene: TRBJ2-1; D gene: TRBD2; CDR3 protein: CATSDCPLTSGSNNEQFF; CDR3 DNA: TGTGCCACCAGTGACTGTCCCTTGACTAGCGGGAGCAACAATGAGCAGTTCTTC
V gene: TRBV6-2/TRBV6-3; clone size: many; J gene: TRBJ2-5; D gene: TRBD1; CDR3 protein: CASSYRQGAKETQYF; CDR3 DNA: TGTGCCAGCAGTTACAGACAGGGGGCTAAAGAGACCCAGTACTTC
V gene: TRBV24-1; clone size: large; J gene: TRBJ1-1; D gene: TRBD1; CDR3 protein: CATLGQTGHSEAFF; CDR3 DNA: TGTGCCACCTTGGGACAGACGGGACACTCTGAAGCTTTCTTT
V gene: TRBV20-1; clone size: many; J gene: TRBJ2-1; D gene: TRBD2; CDR3 protein: CSARDSGRSGEQFF; CDR3 DNA: TGCAGTGCTAGAGATAGCGGGAGGAGCGGTGAGCAGTTCTTC
V gene: TRBV12-3/TRBV12-4; clone size: many; J gene: TRBJ2-7; D gene: TRBD1; CDR3 protein: CASSLGDRSYEQYF; CDR3 DNA: TGTGCCAGCAGTTTAGGGGACAGGAGCTACGAGCAGTACTTC
V gene: TRBV4-3; clone size: many; J gene: TRBJ2-7; D gene: .; CDR3 protein: CASSQDQRVQYF; CDR3 DNA: TGCGCCAGCAGCCAAGATCAGAGGGTGCAGTACTTC
V gene: TRBV4-3; clone size: many; J gene: TRBJ1-5; D gene: TRBD1; CDR3 protein: CASSQSRDRKLQPQHF; CDR3 DNA: TGCGCCAGCAGCCAGTCCCGGGACAGAAAACTTCAGCCCCAGCATTTT
V gene: TRBV19; clone size: many; J gene: TRBJ2-1; D gene: TRBD1; CDR3 protein: CARLDRDYNEQFF; CDR3 DNA: TGTGCCAGACTAGACAGGGACTACAATGAGCAGTTCTTC
V gene: TRBV24-1; clone size: many; J gene: TRBJ2-2; D gene: .; CDR3 protein: CATRIGPKGNTGELFF; CDR3 DNA: TGTGCCACCAGGATAGGGCCCAAAGGGAACACCGGGGAGCTGTTTTTT
V gene: TRBV9; clone size: many; J gene: TRBJ1-1; D gene: .; CDR3 protein: CASRTNTNGEAFF; CDR3 DNA: TGTGCCAGCAGGACCAACACGAACGGGGAAGCTTTCTTT
V gene: TRBV12-3/TRBV12-4; clone size: medium-sized; J gene: TRBJ2-5; D gene: TRBD2; CDR3 protein: CASSLTSGSIRETQYF; CDR3 DNA: TGTGCCAGCAGTTTGACTAGCGGGAGTATCAGGGAGACCCAGTACTTC
V gene: TRBV5-1; clone size: many; J gene: TRBJ1-4; D gene: TRBD1; CDR3 protein: CASSLGDSANEKLFF; CDR3 DNA: TGCGCCAGCAGCTTGGGGGACAGCGCTAATGAAAAACTGTTTTTT
V gene: TRBV18; clone size: many; J gene: TRBJ1-6; D gene: .; CDR3 protein: CASSWDRYNSPLHF; CDR3 DNA: TGTGCCAGCTCATGGGACCGCTATAATTCACCCCTCCACTTT
V gene: TRBV7-9; clone size: many; J gene: TRBJ2-7; D gene: TRBD1; CDR3 protein: CASSWDRGEQYF; CDR3 DNA: TGTGCCAGCAGTTGGGACAGGGGCGAGCAGTACTTC
V gene: TRBV6-5; clone size: many; J gene: TRBJ1-6; D gene: TRBD1; CDR3 protein: CASSYSKQGAGDSPLHF; CDR3 DNA: TGTGCCAGCAGTTACTCGAAACAGGGGGCAGGGGATTCACCCCTCCACTTT
V gene: TRBV20-1; clone size: .; J gene: TRBJ1-5; D gene: TRBD1; CDR3 protein: CSARDGYRGDQPQHF; CDR3 DNA: TGCAGTGCTAGAGATGGTTACAGGGGCGATCAGCCCCAGCATTTT
V gene: TRBV6-6; clone size: medium-sized; J gene: TRBJ2-2; D gene: TRBD2; CDR3 protein: CASRRPGLASKTGELFF; CDR3 DNA: TGTGCCAGCAGGCGACCGGGACTAGCGTCGAAGACCGGGGAGCTGTTTTTT
V gene: TRBV10-3; clone size: .; J gene: TRBJ1-2; D gene: .; CDR3 protein: CAIWVPGGYTF; CDR3 DNA: TGTGCCATCTGGGTGCCAGGTGGCTACACCTTC
V gene: TRBV4-3; clone size: medium-sized; J gene: TRBJ2-3; D gene: .; CDR3 protein: CASSQVTDDLDTQYF; CDR3 DNA: TGCGCCAGCAGCCAAGTCACGGACGACCTCGATACGCAGTATTTT
V gene: TRBV11-3; clone size: .; J gene: TRBJ2-3; D gene: .; CDR3 protein: CASSLAPSTDTQYF; CDR3 DNA: TGTGCCAGCAGCTTAGCCCCGAGCACAGATACGCAGTATTTT
V gene: TRBV13; clone size: many; J gene: TRBJ2-7; D gene: TRBD2; CDR3 protein: CASSVGLAGGFYEQYF; CDR3 DNA: TGTGCCAGCAGCGTGGGACTAGCGGGAGGCTTCTACGAGCAGTACTTC
V gene: TRBV6-2/TRBV6-3; clone size: many; J gene: TRBJ2-5; D gene: .; CDR3 protein: CASSQTLETQYF; CDR3 DNA: TGTGCCAGCAGCCAGACACTGGAGACCCAGTACTTC
V gene: TRBV5-5; clone size: many; J gene: TRBJ2-4; D gene: .; CDR3 protein: CASSLMGGAKNIQYF; CDR3 DNA: TGTGCCAGCAGCTTGATGGGGGGCGCCAAAAACATTCAGTACTTC